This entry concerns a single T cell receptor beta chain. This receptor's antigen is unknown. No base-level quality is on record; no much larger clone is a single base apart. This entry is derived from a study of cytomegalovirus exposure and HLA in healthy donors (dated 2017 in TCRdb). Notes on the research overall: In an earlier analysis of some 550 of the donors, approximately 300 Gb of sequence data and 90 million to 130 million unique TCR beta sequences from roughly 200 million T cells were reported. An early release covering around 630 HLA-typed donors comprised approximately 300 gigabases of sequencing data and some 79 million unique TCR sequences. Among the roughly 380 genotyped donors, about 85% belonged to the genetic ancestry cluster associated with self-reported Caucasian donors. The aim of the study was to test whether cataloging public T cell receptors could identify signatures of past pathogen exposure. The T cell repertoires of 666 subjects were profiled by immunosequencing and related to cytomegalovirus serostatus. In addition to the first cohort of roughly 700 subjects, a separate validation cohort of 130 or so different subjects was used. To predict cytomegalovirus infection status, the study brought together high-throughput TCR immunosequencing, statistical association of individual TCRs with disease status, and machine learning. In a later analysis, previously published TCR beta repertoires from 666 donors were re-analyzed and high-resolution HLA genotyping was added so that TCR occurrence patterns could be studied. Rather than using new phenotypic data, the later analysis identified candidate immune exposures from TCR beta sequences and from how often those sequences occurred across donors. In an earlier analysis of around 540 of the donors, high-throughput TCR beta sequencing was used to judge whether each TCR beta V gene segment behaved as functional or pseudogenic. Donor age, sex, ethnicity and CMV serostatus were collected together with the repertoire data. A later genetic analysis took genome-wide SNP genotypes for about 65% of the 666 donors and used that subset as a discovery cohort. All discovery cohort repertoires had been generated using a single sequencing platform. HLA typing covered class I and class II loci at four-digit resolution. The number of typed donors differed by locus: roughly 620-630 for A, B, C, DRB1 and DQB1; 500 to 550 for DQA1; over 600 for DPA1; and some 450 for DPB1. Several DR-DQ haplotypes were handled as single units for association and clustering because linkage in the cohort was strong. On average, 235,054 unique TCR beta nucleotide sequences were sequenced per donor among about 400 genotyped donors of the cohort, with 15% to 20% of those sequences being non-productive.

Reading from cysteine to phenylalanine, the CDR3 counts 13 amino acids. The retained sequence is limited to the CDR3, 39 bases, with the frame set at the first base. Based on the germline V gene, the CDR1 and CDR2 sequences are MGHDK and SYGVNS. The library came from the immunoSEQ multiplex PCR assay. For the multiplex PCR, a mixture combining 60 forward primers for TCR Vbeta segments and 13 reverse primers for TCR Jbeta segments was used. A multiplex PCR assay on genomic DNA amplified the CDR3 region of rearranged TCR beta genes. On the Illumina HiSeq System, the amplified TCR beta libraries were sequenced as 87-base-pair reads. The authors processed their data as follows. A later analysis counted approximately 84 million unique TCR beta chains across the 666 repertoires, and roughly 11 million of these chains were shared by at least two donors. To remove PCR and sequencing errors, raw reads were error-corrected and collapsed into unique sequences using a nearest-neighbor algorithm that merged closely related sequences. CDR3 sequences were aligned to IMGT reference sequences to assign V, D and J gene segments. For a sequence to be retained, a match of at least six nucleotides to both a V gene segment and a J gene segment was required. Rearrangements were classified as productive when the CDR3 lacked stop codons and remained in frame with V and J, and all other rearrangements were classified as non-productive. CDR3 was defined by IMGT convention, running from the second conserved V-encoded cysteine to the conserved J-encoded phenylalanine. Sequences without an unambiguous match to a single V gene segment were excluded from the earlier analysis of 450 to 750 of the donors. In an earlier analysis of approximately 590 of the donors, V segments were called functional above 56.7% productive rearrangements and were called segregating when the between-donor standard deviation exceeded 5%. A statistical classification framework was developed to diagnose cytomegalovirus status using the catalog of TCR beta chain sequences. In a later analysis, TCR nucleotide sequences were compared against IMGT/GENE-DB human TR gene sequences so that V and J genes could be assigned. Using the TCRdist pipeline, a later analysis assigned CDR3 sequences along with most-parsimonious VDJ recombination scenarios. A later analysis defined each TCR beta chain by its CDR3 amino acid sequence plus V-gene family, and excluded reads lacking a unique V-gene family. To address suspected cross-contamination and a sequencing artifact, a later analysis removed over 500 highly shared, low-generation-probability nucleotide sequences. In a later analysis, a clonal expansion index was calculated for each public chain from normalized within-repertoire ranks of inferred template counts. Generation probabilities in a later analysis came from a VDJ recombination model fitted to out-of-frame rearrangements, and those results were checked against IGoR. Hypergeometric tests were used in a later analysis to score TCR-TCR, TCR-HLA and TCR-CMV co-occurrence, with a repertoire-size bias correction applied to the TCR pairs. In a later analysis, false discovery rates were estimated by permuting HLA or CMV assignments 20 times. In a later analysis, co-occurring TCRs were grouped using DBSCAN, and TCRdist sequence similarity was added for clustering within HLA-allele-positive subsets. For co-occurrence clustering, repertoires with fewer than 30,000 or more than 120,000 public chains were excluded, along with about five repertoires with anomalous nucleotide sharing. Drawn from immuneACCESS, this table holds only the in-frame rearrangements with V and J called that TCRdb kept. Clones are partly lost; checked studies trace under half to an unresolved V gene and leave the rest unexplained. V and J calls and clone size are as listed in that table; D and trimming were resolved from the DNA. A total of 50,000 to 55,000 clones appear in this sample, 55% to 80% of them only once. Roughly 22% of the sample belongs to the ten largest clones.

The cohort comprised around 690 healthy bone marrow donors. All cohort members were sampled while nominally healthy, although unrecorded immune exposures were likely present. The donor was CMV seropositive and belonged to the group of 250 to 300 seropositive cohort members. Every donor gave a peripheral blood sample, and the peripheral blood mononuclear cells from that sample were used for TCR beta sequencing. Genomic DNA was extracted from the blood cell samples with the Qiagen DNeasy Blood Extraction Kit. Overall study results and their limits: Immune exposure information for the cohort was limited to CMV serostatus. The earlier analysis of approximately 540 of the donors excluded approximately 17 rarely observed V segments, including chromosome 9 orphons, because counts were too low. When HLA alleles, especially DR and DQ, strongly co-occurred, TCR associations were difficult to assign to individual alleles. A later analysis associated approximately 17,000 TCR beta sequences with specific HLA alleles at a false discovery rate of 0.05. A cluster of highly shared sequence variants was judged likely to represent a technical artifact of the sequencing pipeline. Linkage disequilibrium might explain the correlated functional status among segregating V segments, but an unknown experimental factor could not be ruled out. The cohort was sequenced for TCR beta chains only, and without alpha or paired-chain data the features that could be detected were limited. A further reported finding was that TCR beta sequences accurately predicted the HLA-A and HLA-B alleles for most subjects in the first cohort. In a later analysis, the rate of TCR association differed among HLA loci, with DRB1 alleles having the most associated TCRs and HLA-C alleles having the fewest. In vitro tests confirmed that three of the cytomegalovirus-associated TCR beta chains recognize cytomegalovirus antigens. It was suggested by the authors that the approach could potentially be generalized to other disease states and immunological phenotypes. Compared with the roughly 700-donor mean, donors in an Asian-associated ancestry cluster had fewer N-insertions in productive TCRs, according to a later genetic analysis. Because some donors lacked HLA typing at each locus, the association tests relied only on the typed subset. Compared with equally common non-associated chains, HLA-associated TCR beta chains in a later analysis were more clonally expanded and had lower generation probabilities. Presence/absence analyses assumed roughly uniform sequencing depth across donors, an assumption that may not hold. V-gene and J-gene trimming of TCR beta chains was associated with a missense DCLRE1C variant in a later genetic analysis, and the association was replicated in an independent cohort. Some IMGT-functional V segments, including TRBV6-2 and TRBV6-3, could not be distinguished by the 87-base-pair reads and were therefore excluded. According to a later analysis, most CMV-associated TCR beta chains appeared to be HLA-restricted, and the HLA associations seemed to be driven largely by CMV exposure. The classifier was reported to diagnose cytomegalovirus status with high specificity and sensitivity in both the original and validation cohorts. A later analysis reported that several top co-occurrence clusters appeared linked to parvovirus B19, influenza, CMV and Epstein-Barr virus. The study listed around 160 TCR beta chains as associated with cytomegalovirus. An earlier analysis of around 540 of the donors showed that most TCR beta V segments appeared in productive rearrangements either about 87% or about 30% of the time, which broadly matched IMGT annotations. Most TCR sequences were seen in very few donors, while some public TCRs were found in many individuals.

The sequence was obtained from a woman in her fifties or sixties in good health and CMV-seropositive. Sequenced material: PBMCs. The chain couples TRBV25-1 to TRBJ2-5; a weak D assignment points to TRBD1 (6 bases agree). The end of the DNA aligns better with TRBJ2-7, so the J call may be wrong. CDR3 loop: CASQRQATYEQYF. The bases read TGTGCCAGCCAGAGACAGGCCACCTACGAGCAGTACTTC.